The 10 T cell receptor beta chains below were found in one sample sequenced in a study of blood T cell repertoires in COVID-19 (dated by TCRdb to the early 2020s). Libraries were built with the immunoSEQ multiplex PCR assay. Not all clones reach the TCRdb copy of this immuneACCESS table, which keeps in-frame sequences only. Checked studies attribute under half of the gap to unresolved V genes and leave the rest unexplained. The sample profile shows about 99,000 clones; around 84% of them were found once. The top ten clones comprise approximately 2% of the sample. What was sequenced was peripheral blood. All receptors come from a man between 65 and 85 years old with active or convalescent COVID-19.

This sequence joins TRBV5-1 and TRBJ1-6; D is undetermined. Germline loops: CDR1 SGHRS, CDR2 YFSETQ. The CDR3 extends over 17 amino acids. V was clipped by 0 bases and J by 4 bases, with 14 bases between them. This chain's CDR3 is CASSLVSLEAYNSPLHF. The CDR3 DNA follows: TGCGCCAGCAGCTTGGTTTCCCTCGAGGCGTATAATTCACCCCTCCACTTT.

This clone was detected once. This sequence joins TRBV6-5 and TRBJ2-5; 7 nucleotides align to TRBD2. CDR3 length: 12 amino acids. V lost 8 bases, J lost 2 bases, and 2 bases stayed unmatched. Germline CDR1 reads MNHEY; CDR2 reads SVGAGI. The CDR3 nucleotides are TGTGCCAGCGGGCGGGGGCAAGAGACCCAGTACTTC. Encoded protein: CASGRGQETQYF.

The genes are TRBV6-5 and TRBJ1-1; D is possibly TRBD1 (5 bases). Trimming pared 6 bases from V and 1 base from J, leaving 9 bases between. The CDR3 is 13 residues long. Germline loops: CDR1 MNHEY, CDR2 SVGAGI. The chain's CDR3 is CASSRDRNTEAFF. DNA of the CDR3: TGTGCCAGCAGCCGCGACAGGAACACTGAAGCTTTCTTT.

V is TRBV7-2 and J is TRBJ1-3; the D is unclear. The V and J ends lost 1 base and 0 bases respectively, with 7 bases between them. The CDR3 is 15 amino acids. Germline values: CDR1 SGHTA, CDR2 FQGNSA. CDR3 bases: TGTGCCAGCAGCTTAGGACAAAACTCTGGAAACACCATATATTTT. Amino acids: CASSLGQNSGNTIYF.

This clone was observed a handful of times. The chain uses TRBV28 and TRBJ1-5; TRBD1 might be the D (6 bases). Germline V lookup: CDR1 MDHEN, CDR2 SYDVKM. V gave up 5 bases and J gave up 9 bases, with 11 bases separating them. The CDR3 is made up of 12 amino acids. CDR3 amino acids: CASSTGTRPQHF. The CDR3 DNA sequence: TGTGCCAGCAGTACTGGGACAAGGCCCCAGCATTTT.

The CDR3 loop is CASSKGQGEETQYF. CDR3 DNA: TGTGCCAGCAGCAAGGGACAGGGGGAAGAGACCCAGTACTTC. The chain has TRBV7-2 and TRBJ2-5, with 11 bases identical to TRBD1. The CDR3 extends over 14 amino acids. V was pared by 5 bases and J by 3 bases, with 2 bases of the junction left unmatched. Germline CDR1 SGHTA, CDR2 FQGNSA. The full variable domain, rest sourced from reference TRBV7-2 and TRBJ2-5, is GAGVSQSPSNKVTEKGKDVELRCDPISGHTALYWYRQSLGQGLEFLIYFQGNSAPDKSGLPSDRFSAERTGGSVSTLTIQRTQQEDSAVYLCASSKGQGEETQYFGPGTRLLVL.

This sequence joins TRBV19 and TRBJ1-1; D remains unclear. Germline CDR1 and CDR2: LNHDA and SQIVND (reference sequence). The CDR3 has 15 amino acids. Trimming cost V 6 bases and J 1 base, with 15 bases left between them. CDR3 coding DNA: TGTGCCAGTAGCCCTGGGAGAGGAGGGAACACTGAAGCTTTCTTT. Residues: CASSPGRGGNTEAFF. The entire variable domain, with the rest obtained from reference TRBV19 and TRBJ1-1, is as follows: DGGITQSPKYLFRKEGQNVTLSCEQNLNHDAMYWYRQDPGQGLRLIYYSQIVNDFQKGDIAEGYSVSREKKESFPLTVTSAQKNPTAFYLCASSPGRGGNTEAFFGQGTRLTVV.

This clone was picked up one time. The V gene is TRBV6-2 or TRBV6-3, the J gene TRBJ1-5, with TRBD1 matching over 8 bases. J gave up 7 bases and V 5 bases, and 7 bases lay outside the gene matches. This CDR3 has 14 residues. The germline V gene encodes CDR1 MNHEY and CDR2 SVGEGT. The CDR3 protein is CASSQPGGGQPQHF. The CDR3 nucleotides read TGTGCCAGCAGTCAACCAGGGGGCGGCCAGCCCCAGCATTTT.

The chain combines TRBV15 with TRBJ1-3; TRBD1 matches 8 bases. CDR3 length: 15 residues. The germline CDR1 and CDR2 sequences are LNHNV and YYDKDF (reference sequence). Losses at the gene ends were 4 bases for V and 4 bases for J; bases not matched to a gene: 6. CDR3: CATSTGTGGGNTIYF. The DNA of the CDR3 is TGTGCCACCAGCACGGGGACAGGTGGGGGAAACACCATATATTTT.

This chain connects TRBV23-1 to TRBJ2-7; 8 positions match TRBD1. TRBV23-1 is treated as an ORF (open reading frame) with a function not yet certain. V dropped 6 bases and J dropped 2; count of bases not matched to a gene: 12. The CDR3 covers 16 residues. CDR3 coding DNA: TGCGCCAGCAGCCCAAGGACAGGGCCGACCGCCTACGAGCAGTACTTC. The encoded protein is CASSPRTGPTAYEQYF.